These 16 T cell receptor beta chains came from one sample sequenced in a study of cytomegalovirus exposure and HLA in healthy donors. The method was immunoSEQ multiplex PCR; TCRdb's version includes in-frame clones alone and lacks a portion of them. The data hold under 200,000 clones, with 81% observed a single time. The sample comprised PBMCs. These receptors all come from a woman under 40 in good health and CMV-seronegative.

The V and J genes are TRBV18 and TRBJ2-7; D is possibly TRBD1 (6 bases). The V end was cut by 8 bases, the J end by 2 bases, with 13 bases between. This CDR3 contains 13 residues. Germline loops: CDR1 KGHSH, CDR2 LQKENI. CDR3 bases: TGTGCCAGCGCTACAGGGCGAGCCTACGAGCAGTACTTC. It codes for CASATGRAYEQYF. Together with reference TRBV18 and TRBJ2-7, the CDR3 gives the full variable domain: NAGVMQNPRHLVRRRGQEARLRCSPMKGHSHVYWYRQLPEEGLKFMVYLQKENIIDESGMPKERFSAEFPKEGPSILRIQQVVRGDSAAYFCASATGRAYEQYFGPGTRLTVT.

The rearrangement uses TRBV30 and TRBJ2-2, with D possibly matching TRBD1 (5 bases). The CDR3 spans 15 residues. Germline V gene lookup returns CDR1 GTSNPN and CDR2 SVGIG (reference sequence). The V end was cut by 0 bases, the J end by 1 base, with 9 bases between. CDR3 nucleotides: TGTGCCTGGAGTGTAGGGGCCTTGAACACCGGGGAGCTGTTTTTT. It is translated as CAWSVGALNTGELFF.

For this clone: This sample includes further DNA sequences coding for the same CDR3. The rearrangement links TRBV15 to TRBJ1-4, with D unclear. The V end was cut by 0 bases, the J end by 2 bases, with 7 bases between. The CDR3 has 15 residues. Per the germline V gene, CDR1 is LNHNV and CDR2 is YYDKDF (reference sequence). This chain's CDR3 is CATSRDPGTNEKLFF. In DNA form, the CDR3 reads TGTGCCACCAGCAGAGATCCTGGCACTAATGAAAAACTGTTTTTT.

This chain joins TRBV4-2 and TRBJ2-2, with D possibly being TRBD1 (7 bases). Germline-derived CDR1 and CDR2 are LGHNA and YNFKEQ. There are 17 residues in the CDR3. V was shortened by 0 bases and J by 5 bases, with 16 bases between the two germline ends. CDR3 nucleotide sequence: TGTGCCAGCAGCCAAGAACCCGGAGCAGGGGGGACCGGGGAGCTGTTTTTT. Protein sequence: CASSQEPGAGGTGELFF.

V is TRBV29-1 and J is TRBJ1-3; D gene ambiguous. Trimming shortened V by 7 bases and J by 1 base, and 17 bases separated the two germline ends. In germline, CDR1 is SQVTM, CDR2 ANQGSEA. The CDR3 runs 15 residues. The DNA of the CDR3 is TGCAGCGCTACTCGCTTTGTCGGGTCTGGAAACACCATATATTTT. Amino acid sequence: CSATRFVGSGNTIYF.

V and J are TRBV5-1 and TRBJ1-3, with D hard to call. The V gene's germline CDR1 is SGHRS and CDR2 YFSETQ. The CDR3 contains 14 residues. Trimming took 1 base from V and 0 from J, leaving 5 bases between them. CDR3 in DNA: TGCGCCAGCAGCTTGTTCTCCTCTGGAAACACCATATATTTT. Its protein is CASSLFSSGNTIYF.

This clone was counted a few times. The gene calls are TRBV7-9 and TRBJ2-7, with 10 bases lining up with TRBD2. CDR1 and CDR2 from the germline V gene are SEHNR and FQNEAQ (reference sequence). V lost 5 bases and J lost 7; bases outside the gene matches: 11. The CDR3 runs to 15 residues. The CDR3: CASSPRSSGGMEQYF. The CDR3 nucleotides read TGTGCCAGCAGCCCTCGGTCTAGCGGGGGTATGGAGCAGTACTTC.

The rearrangement uses TRBV27 and TRBJ2-7; the match to TRBD2 covers 7 bases. Germline V CDR1 and CDR2: MNHEY, SMNVEV (reference sequence). The V segment lost 3 bases and the J segment 4 bases; nucleotides outside the gene matches: 3. The CDR3 is 13 residues long. For the CDR3, the DNA is TGTGCCAGCAGTTTGCGGGGGAGGTACGAGCAGTACTTC. Its translation is CASSLRGRYEQYF.

This clone appeared a few times. The chain has TRBV29-1 and TRBJ2-5; no clear D. Germline CDR1 is SQVTM and CDR2 is ANQGSEA. The CDR3 length is 15 residues. Trimming stripped 2 bases from V and 1 base from J, with 14 bases between. The chain's CDR3 is CSVEWQAPSQETQYF. The DNA for the CDR3 is TGCAGCGTTGAATGGCAGGCCCCCTCCCAAGAGACCCAGTACTTC.

The V gene is TRBV7-9, the J gene TRBJ2-7; weak D call: TRBD2 (5 bases). The V gene lost 5 bases and the J gene lost 5 bases, with 16 bases spanning the gap. Germline CDR1 and CDR2: SEHNR and FQNEAQ (reference sequence). This CDR3 has 14 amino acids. For the CDR3, the DNA is TGTGCCAGCAGCGACGGAGGCGTACCCCACGAGCAGTACTTC. Amino acids: CASSDGGVPHEQYF.

The V gene is TRBV19, the J gene TRBJ1-5; no clear D gene. From germline, CDR1 is LNHDA and CDR2 SQIVND (reference sequence). The CDR3 length is 16 residues. The V end lost 7 bases, the J end lost 6 bases, and 22 bases lay between the germline ends. The CDR3 DNA reads as TGTGCCAGTACTCCGGGCGGGAGGCAACAATCTCAGCCCCAGCATTTT. This codes for CASTPGGRQQSQPQHF.

The chain combines TRBV30 with TRBJ2-7, with a tentative D call TRBD1 (5 bases). Germline CDR1 reads GTSNPN; CDR2 reads SVGIG (reference sequence). V was trimmed by 1 base and J by 7 bases, leaving 14 bases between them. This CDR3 is 13 amino acids long. The CDR3 region is CAWSGQSYGEQYF. Written as DNA, the CDR3 is TGTGCCTGGAGTGGACAGTCTTATGGGGAGCAGTACTTC.

The chain carries TRBV5-1 and TRBJ2-1, with TRBD1 identical over 12 bases. Germline trimming cut 4 bases from V and 4 bases from J; bases unmatched to any gene: 3. Germline CDR1 reads SGHRS; CDR2 reads YFSETQ. CDR3 length: 15 amino acids. The CDR3 DNA is TGCGCCAGCAGCCTGGGACAGGGGGCTTACAATGAGCAGTTCTTC. This codes for CASSLGQGAYNEQFF.

This rearrangement joins TRBV9 to TRBJ2-5, with TRBD2 matching over 13 bases. Germline V gene data show CDR1 as SGDLS and CDR2 as YYNGEE. This CDR3 is 16 amino acids long. With V trimmed by 4 bases and J by 2 bases, 5 bases remained unmatched. The CDR3 spells CASSPRTSGGQETQYF. The CDR3 nucleotides read TGTGCCAGCAGCCCTCGGACTAGCGGGGGTCAAGAGACCCAGTACTTC.

The V call is TRBV7-2, the J call TRBJ2-7, with D possibly matching TRBD2 (6 bases). The CDR3 sequence is 12 residues long. Germline CDR1 SGHTA, CDR2 FQGNSA. The V gene lost 6 bases and the J gene lost 1 base, with 7 bases spanning the gap. CDR3 amino acids: CASRRGSYEQYF. In DNA form, the CDR3 reads TGTGCCAGCAGACGGGGGTCCTACGAGCAGTACTTC.

The chain has TRBV5-4 and TRBJ1-1, with TRBD1 as a possible D gene (6 bases). The germline gives CDR1 SGHNT, CDR2 YYREEE (reference sequence). This CDR3 has 17 amino acids. Trimming left V 4 bases short and J 0 bases short, with 19 bases between. CDR3 DNA sequence: TGTGCCAGCAGCCCCGCGGCCAGAACAGGGATGAACACTGAAGCTTTCTTT. This sequence encodes CASSPAARTGMNTEAFF.